This T cell receptor (beta chain) was recovered during a study of blood T cell repertoires in COVID-19. Overall study: Sample material is recorded as cDNA or gDNA derived from T cells, B-cell-depleted T cells, or PBMCs.

Only in-frame clones appear in the TCRdb table, and some are missing; sequencing was by immunoSEQ multiplex PCR. The table lists around 100,000 clones, more than 75% of them singletons, with around 11% in the top ten. The V end was cut by 4 bases, the J end by 1 base, with 17 bases between. The CDR3 has 16 residues. From germline, CDR1 is SGHNT and CDR2 YYREEE (reference sequence). The rearrangement uses TRBV5-4 and TRBJ1-1; D may be TRBD1 (6 bases). The source is a human donor in a cohort sampled during active COVID-19. What was sequenced was peripheral blood. This chain's CDR3 is CASSPPLGARNTEAFF. CDR3 coding DNA: TGTGCCAGCAGCCCCCCACTGGGGGCGAGGAACACTGAAGCTTTCTTT.